The clone carrying this TCR beta chain was recorded only once. As yet, its antigen is unknown. Just one base apart from a much larger clone, this may be a read error. The sample originates from a study of T-cell reconstitution after alpha-beta-depleted transplantation in children. Study-wide points: High day-60 TCRbeta diversity in some patients came from surviving recipient T cells and thymic progenitors. After one year, T-cell counts and TCRbeta diversity mostly came from new T cells. About two months after transplant, alpha-beta T cells reportedly came from several hundred expanded graft clones.

Germline CDR1 is MGHDK and CDR2 is SYGVNS. The CDR3 runs 16 residues. With 3 bases removed from V and 3 bases from J, the gap between germline ends came to 18 bases. During its preparation, the TCRbeta library received unique molecular identifiers. TCRdb used MiXCR to reprocess the PCR reads, holding one entry per CDR3 protein. This table has fewer than 550,000 distinct CDR3 sequences, about an eighth appearing once. This clonotype was obtained from a female patient aged 2-15 years who had a stem cell transplant for aplastic anemia, so the T cells may come from the graft donor. Here the sequenced sample was PBMCs, mostly from graft donor cells, taken 180 days after TCRalphabeta/CD19-depleted stem cell transplant. This sequence joins TRBV25-1 and TRBJ2-7, with a weak D call TRBD2 (5 bases). The CDR3 bases are TGTGCCAGCAGTGACCCTAGCCGGGTAGACTACTACGAGCAGTACTTC. It codes for CASSDPSRVDYYEQYF.